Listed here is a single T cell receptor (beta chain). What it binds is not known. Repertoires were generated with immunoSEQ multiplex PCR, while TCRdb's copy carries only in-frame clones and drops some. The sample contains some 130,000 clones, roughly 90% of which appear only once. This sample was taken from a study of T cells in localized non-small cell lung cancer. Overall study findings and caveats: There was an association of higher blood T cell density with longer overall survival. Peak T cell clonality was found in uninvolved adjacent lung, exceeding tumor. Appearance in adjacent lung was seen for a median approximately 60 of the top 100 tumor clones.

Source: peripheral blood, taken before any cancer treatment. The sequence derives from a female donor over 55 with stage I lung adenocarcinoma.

In nucleotides, the CDR3 is TGTGCCAGCAGCTATGGGTTGGGACTGGAAACCTACGAGCAGTACTTC. Its translation is CASSYGLGLETYEQYF. The J gene is TRBJ2-7, the V gene TRBV5-6; maybe TRBD2 (6 bases). CDR3 size: 16 residues. Germline CDR1 SGHDT, CDR2 YYEEEE. Trimming took 3 bases from V and 2 from J, leaving 18 bases between them.